The clone carrying this TCR beta chain is a singleton in its sample. The CDR3 contains 14 residues. Per germline, CDR1 MNHNY and CDR2 SVGAGI (reference sequence). Trimming removed 6 bases from V and 4 bases from J, with 15 bases in between. In the original workflow: Estimation of nucleated cell counts was performed using reference gene primer amplification. TCRdb's table, derived via immunoSEQ multiplex PCR, lists solely in-frame clones and lacks some. V and J calls and clone size are as listed in that table; D and trimming were resolved from the DNA. The sample yields 84,000 or so clones, about 81% seen once. This specimen belongs to a study of blood T cell repertoires in COVID-19. About the research overall: The study drew acute and convalescent COVID-19 samples from the United States, Italy and Spain. T cells, B-cell-depleted T cells, or PBMCs supplied cDNA or gDNA.

The V gene is TRBV6-6, the J gene TRBJ1-2; D may be TRBD1 (6 bases). Sample: peripheral blood. This TCR came from a human donor in a cohort sampled during active COVID-19. Written as DNA, the CDR3 is TGTGCCAGCAGCCCAGAACAGGGAGCCTATGGCTACACCTTC. It translates to CASSPEQGAYGYTF.